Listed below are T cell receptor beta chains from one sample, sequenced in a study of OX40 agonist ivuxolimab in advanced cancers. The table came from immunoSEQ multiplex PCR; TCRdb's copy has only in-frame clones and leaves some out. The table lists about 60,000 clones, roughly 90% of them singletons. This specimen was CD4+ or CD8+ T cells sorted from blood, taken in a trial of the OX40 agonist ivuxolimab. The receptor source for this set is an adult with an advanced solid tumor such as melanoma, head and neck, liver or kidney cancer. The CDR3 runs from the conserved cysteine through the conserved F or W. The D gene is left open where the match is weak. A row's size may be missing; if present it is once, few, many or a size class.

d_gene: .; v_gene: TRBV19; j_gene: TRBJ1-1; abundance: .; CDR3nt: TGTGCCAGTATGAAGACAGGAGTGAACACTGAAGCTTTCTTT; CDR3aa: CASMKTGVNTEAFF
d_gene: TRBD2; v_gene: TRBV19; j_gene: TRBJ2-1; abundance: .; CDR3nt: TGTGCCAGTATTGAAGTAGCGGGAGGCTACAATGAGCAGTTCTTC; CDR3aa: CASIEVAGGYNEQFF
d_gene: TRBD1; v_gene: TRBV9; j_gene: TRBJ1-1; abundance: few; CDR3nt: TGTGCCAGCAGCGTAGAACAGGGGGAAGCTTTCTTT; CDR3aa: CASSVEQGEAFF
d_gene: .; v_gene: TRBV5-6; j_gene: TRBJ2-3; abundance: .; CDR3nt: TGTGCCAGCAGCCGGACTGCCAGAGATACGCAGTATTTT; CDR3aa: CASSRTARDTQYF
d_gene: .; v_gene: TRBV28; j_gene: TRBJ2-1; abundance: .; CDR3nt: TGTGCCAGCAGTTGGTCGTGGGGGAGTGGAGATCTGGATGAGCAGTTCTTC; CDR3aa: CASSWSWGSGDLDEQFF
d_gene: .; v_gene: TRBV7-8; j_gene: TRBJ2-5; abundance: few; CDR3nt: TGTGCCAGCAGCTTCCTTACTAGCTTAGAGACCCAGTACTTC; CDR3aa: CASSFLTSLETQYF
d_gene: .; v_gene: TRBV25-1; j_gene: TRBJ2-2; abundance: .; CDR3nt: TGTGCCAGCAGTGAATGGACCAGCACCGGGGAGCTGTTTTTT; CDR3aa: CASSEWTSTGELFF
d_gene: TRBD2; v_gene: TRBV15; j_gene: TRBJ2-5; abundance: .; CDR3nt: TGTGCCACCAGCAGAGGTGCGGCTAGCGGACAAGAGACCCAGTACTTC; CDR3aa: CATSRGAASGQETQYF
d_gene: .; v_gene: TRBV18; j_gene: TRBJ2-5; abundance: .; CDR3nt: TGTGCCAGCTCATCTCGGACAAACGGTCAAGAGACCCAGTACTTC; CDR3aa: CASSSRTNGQETQYF
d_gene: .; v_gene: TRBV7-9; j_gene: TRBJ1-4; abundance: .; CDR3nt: TGTGCCAGCAGCATCAGACAGGCGTGGGATGAAAAACTGTTTTTT; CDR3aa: CASSIRQAWDEKLFF
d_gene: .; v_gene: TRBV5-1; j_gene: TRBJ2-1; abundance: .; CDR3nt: TGCGCCAGCAGCTTGGGCGGGATGCTGTACAATGAGCAGTTCTTC; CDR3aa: CASSLGGMLYNEQFF
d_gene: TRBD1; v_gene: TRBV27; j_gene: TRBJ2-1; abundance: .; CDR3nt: TGTGCCAGCAGACTCGACAGGGCTTACAATGAGCAGTTCTTC; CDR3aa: CASRLDRAYNEQFF
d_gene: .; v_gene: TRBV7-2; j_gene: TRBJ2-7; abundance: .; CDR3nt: TGTGCCAGCAGCTTAGTTTTTGCGGCGGACGGGTCCTACGAGCAGTACTTC; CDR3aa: CASSLVFAADGSYEQYF
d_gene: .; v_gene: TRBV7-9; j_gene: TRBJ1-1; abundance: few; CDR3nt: TGTGCCAGCAGCACCCGACGGTTAGACACTGAAGCTTTCTTT; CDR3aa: CASSTRRLDTEAFF
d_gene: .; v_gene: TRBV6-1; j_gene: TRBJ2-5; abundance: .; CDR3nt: TGTGCCAGCACGGGGCAGCCCCAAGAGACCCAGTACTTC; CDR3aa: CASTGQPQETQYF
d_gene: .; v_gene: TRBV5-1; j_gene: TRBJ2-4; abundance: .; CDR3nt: TGCGCCAGCAGCTTGGGCGGGACGAACATTCAGTACTTC; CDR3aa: CASSLGGTNIQYF
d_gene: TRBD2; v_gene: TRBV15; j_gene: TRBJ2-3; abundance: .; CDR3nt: TGTGCCACCAGCGCCGGGACTAGCGGGAGGGGTACGCAGTATTTT; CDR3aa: CATSAGTSGRGTQYF
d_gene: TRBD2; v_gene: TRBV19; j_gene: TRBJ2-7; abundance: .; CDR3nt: TGTGCCAGTAGATCGGGACTAGCGGGAGTTAGCGAGCAGTACTTC; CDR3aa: CASRSGLAGVSEQYF
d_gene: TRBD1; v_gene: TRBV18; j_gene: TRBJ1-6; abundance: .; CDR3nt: TGTGCCAGCTCACCTAGACAGGGGGCGAATTCACCCCTCCACTTT; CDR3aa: CASSPRQGANSPLHF
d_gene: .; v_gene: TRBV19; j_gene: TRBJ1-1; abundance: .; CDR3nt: TGTGCCAGTAGTATGGGTCCTTCGGGAGCTTTCTTT; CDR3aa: CASSMGPSGAFF
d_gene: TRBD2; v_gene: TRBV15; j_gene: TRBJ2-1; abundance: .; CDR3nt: TGTGCCACCAGCAGAGATAGAACTAGCGGGAGTAATGAGCAGTTCTTC; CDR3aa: CATSRDRTSGSNEQFF
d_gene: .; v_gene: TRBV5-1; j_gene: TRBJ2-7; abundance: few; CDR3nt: TGCGCCAGCAGTACGGACAGACCATCCTACGAGCAGTACTTC; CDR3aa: CASSTDRPSYEQYF
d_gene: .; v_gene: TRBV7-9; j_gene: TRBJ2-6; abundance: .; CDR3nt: TGTGCCAGCAGCTTAGAGGACGGGTCTGGGGCCAACGTCCTGACTTTC; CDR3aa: CASSLEDGSGANVLTF
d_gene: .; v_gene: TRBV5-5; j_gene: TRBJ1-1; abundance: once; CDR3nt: TGTGCCAGCAGCTTGACAGGGATGAACACTGAAGCTTTCTTT; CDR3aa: CASSLTGMNTEAFF
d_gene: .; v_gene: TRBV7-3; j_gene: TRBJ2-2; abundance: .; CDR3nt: TGTGCCAGCAGCATGGGACATTTTAACACCGGGGAGCTGTTTTTT; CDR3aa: CASSMGHFNTGELFF
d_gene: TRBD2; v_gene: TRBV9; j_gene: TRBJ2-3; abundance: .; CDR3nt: TGTGCCAGCAGCGTAAGGCCCGTAGCGGGAGGTAGCACAGATACGCAGTATTTT; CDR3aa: CASSVRPVAGGSTDTQYF
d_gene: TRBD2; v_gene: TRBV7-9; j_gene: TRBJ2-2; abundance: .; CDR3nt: TGTGCCAGCAGCTTACTGGCCGGGAGGGGGACCGGGGAGCTGTTTTTT; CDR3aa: CASSLLAGRGTGELFF
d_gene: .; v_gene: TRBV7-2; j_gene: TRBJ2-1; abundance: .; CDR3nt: TGTGCCAGCAGCTTACAATCGAGCTCCTACAATGAGCAGTTCTTC; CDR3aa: CASSLQSSSYNEQFF
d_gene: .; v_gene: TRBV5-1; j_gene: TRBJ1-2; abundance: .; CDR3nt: TGCGCCAGCAGGGGGGACATCTCTTATGGCTACACCTTC; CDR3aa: CASRGDISYGYTF
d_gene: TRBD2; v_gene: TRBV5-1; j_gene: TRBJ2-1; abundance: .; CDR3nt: TGCGCCAGCAGCTTGGTCCCAGCGGGGTACAATGAGCAGTTCTTC; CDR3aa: CASSLVPAGYNEQFF
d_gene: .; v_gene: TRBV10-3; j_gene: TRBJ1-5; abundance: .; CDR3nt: TGTGCCATCAGTGACAGGGGAAGCAATCAGCCCCAGCATTTT; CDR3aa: CAISDRGSNQPQHF
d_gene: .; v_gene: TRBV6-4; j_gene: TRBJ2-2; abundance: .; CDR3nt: TGTGCCAGCCCTGGGTGCGCCGGGGAGCTGTTTTTT; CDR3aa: CASPGCAGELFF
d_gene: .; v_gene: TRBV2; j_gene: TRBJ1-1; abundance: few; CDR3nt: TGTGCCAGCAGTTCGGACGGGTACACTGAAGCTTTCTTT; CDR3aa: CASSSDGYTEAFF
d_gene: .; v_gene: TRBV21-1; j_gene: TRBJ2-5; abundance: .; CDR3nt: TGTGCCAGCAGCAAAGCGGGGACTAGCGGGAGCTTGAAGACCCAGTACTTC; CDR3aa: CASSKAGTSGSLKTQYF
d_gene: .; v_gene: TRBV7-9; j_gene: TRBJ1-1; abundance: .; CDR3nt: TGTGCCAGCAGCCCCACCCCCCCCGCGGTTATCTTT; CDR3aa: CASSPTPPAVIF
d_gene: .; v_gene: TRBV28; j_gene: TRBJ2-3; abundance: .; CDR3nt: TGTGCCAGCAGTTTTCTTTCAGGAAATACGCAGTATTTT; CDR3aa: CASSFLSGNTQYF
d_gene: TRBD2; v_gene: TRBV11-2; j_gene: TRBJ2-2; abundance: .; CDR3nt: TGTGCCAGCAGCTTAGAAGGAGGGAGGGGCAACACCGGGGAGCTGTTTTTT; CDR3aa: CASSLEGGRGNTGELFF
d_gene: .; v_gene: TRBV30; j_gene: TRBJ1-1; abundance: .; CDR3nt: TGTGCCTGGAGGGGTGGGGGAACTGAAGCTTTCTTT; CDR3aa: CAWRGGGTEAFF
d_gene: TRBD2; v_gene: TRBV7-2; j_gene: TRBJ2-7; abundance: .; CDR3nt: TGTGCCAGCAGCCGGGAGGTGGGGCAAGCCGAGCAGTACTTC; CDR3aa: CASSREVGQAEQYF
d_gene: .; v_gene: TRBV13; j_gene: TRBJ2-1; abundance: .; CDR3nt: TGTGCCAGCAGCTCACCTTCGCGGTCGCGGTCCAATGAGCAGTTCTTC; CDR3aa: CASSSPSRSRSNEQFF
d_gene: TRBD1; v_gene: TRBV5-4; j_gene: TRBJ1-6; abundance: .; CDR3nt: TGTGCCAGCAGCCCTGGACAGGCTAATTCACCCCTCCACTTT; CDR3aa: CASSPGQANSPLHF
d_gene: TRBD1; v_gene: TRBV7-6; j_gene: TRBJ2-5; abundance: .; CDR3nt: TGTGCCAGCAATACAGGGGGGACGGAGACCCAGTACTTC; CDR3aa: CASNTGGTETQYF
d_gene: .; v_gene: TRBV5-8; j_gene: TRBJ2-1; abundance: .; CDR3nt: TGTGCCAGCAGCTCGATATTTAGGGAGACCGCCTACAATGAGCAGTTCTTC; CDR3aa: CASSSIFRETAYNEQFF
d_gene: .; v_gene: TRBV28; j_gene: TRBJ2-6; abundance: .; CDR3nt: .; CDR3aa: CASSLVASGANVLAF
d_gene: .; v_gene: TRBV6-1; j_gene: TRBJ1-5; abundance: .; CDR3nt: TGTGCCGCCCAGGGATGGGGCAATCAGCCCCAGCATTTT; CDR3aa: CAAQGWGNQPQHF
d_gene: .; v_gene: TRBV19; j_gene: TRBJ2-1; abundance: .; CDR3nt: TGTGCCAGGCTAGCCTTGGGGGTGGAATATGAGCAGTTCTTC; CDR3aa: CARLALGVEYEQFF
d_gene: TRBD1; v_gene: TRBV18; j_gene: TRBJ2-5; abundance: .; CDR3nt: TGTGCCAGCTCTGCCACGGGACAGTACCAAGAGACCCAGTACTTC; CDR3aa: CASSATGQYQETQYF
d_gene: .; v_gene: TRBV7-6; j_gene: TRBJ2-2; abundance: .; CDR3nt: TGTGCCAGCAGCTCCCCAGCGAGTAACACCGGGGAGCTGTTTTTT; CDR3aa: CASSSPASNTGELFF
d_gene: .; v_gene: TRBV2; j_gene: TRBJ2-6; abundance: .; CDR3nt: TGTGCCAGCAGTCCCCGTTCAGGTAACGGGGCCAACGTCCTGACTTTC; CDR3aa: CASSPRSGNGANVLTF
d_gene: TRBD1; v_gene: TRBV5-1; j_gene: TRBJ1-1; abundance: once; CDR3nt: TGCGCCAGCAGCCGATTACCGGGACAGGGTGACTCTGAAGCTTTCTTT; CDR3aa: CASSRLPGQGDSEAFF
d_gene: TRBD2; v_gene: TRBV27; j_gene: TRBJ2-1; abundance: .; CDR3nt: TGTGCCAGCAGTTTACTAGCGGAAATAAGCTCCTACAATGAGCAGTTCTTC; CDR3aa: CASSLLAEISSYNEQFF
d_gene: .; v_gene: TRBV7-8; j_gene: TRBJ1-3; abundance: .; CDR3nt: TGTGCCAGCAGCTTAGGGACCTCTGGAAACACCATATATTTT; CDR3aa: CASSLGTSGNTIYF
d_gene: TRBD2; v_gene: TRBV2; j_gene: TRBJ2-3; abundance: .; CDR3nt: TGTGCCAGCAGTGGTGTGGCGGGAGAAACATCAGATACGCAGTATTTT; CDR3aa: CASSGVAGETSDTQYF
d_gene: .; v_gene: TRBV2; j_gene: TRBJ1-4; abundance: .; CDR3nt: TGTGCCAGCAGTTTGGAGCTCGCTGGAAAACTGTTTTTT; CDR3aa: CASSLELAGKLFF
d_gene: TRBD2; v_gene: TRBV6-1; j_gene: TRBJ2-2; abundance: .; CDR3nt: TGTGCCAGCAGTGAACCTAGCGGGAGGGGGACCGGGGAGCTGTTTTTT; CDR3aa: CASSEPSGRGTGELFF
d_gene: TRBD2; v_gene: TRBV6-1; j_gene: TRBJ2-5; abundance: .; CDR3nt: TGTGCCAGCAGTGCCGGGACTAGCGGGACAGAGACCCAGTACTTC; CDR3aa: CASSAGTSGTETQYF
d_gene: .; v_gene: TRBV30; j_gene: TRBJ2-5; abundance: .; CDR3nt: TGTGCCTGGGCGATCACGGATACAGGGAAAGAGACCCAGTACTTC; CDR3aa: CAWAITDTGKETQYF